This passage covers 10 T cell receptor beta chains from one sample sequenced in a study of T cells in Graves' hyperthyroidism and ophthalmopathy. TCR beta CDR3 sequences were amplified from RNA transcripts. The HTBI primer set served for first-round RT-PCR of the TCR CDR3. TCRdb recomputed calls from the multiplex PCR reads with MiXCR, one row per CDR3 protein. The sample has 700,000 or so distinct CDR3 sequences; 16% are singletons. The sequenced material came from blood. The receptors come from a man between 18 and 29 years old with Graves' hyperthyroidism.

The table lists this clonotype with many counts. The chain couples TRBV30 to TRBJ2-7; D is tentatively TRBD1 or TRBD2 (5 bases each). There are 12 residues in the CDR3. Germline-derived CDR1 and CDR2 are GTSNPN and SVGIG (reference sequence). V lost 4 bases, J lost 5 bases, and 12 bases lay in between. CDR3 nucleotide sequence: TGTGCCTGGACTCTACTAGGGGACGAGCAGTACTTC. This gives the protein CAWTLLGDEQYF.

This clonotype has just a few counts. This chain uses TRBV6-2 or TRBV6-3 with TRBJ2-7; D is undetermined. The CDR3 length is 13 residues. The germline V and J ends were trimmed by 6 bases and 2 bases, with 11 bases remaining between them. Germline V gene lookup returns CDR1 MNHEY and CDR2 SVGEGT. CDR3 sequence (DNA): TGTGCCAGCAGAGTACGGGTACCCTACGAGCAGTACTTC. Its translation: CASRVRVPYEQYF.

The rearrangement joins TRBV6-1 to TRBJ1-1; D is possibly TRBD1 (6 bases). From germline, CDR1 is MNHNS and CDR2 SASEGT. V lost 6 bases, J lost 5 bases, and 16 bases lay in between. The CDR3 is 14 amino acids. The CDR3 DNA is TGTGCCAGCAGAAGGTGGACAGAGCGGACTGAAGCTTTCTTT. Its protein is CASRRWTERTEAFF.

This clonotype was counted many times. The rearrangement joins TRBV9 to TRBJ2-1; D remains ambiguous. This CDR3 region has 14 residues. The germline V and J ends were trimmed by 6 bases and 0 bases, with 10 bases remaining between them. Germline assignment: CDR1 SGDLS and CDR2 YYNGEE. CDR3 loop: CASTLGNSYNEQFF. CDR3 bases: TGTGCCAGCACACTGGGAAACTCCTACAATGAGCAGTTCTTC.

This clonotype was found many times. The CDR3 spells CASSLRLAGVDTQYF. CDR3 coding DNA: TGTGCCAGCAGCTTACGACTAGCGGGAGTTGATACGCAGTATTTT. The chain has TRBV7-2 and TRBJ2-3, with 12 nucleotides matching TRBD2. This CDR3 is 15 amino acids long. Germline V lookup: CDR1 SGHTA, CDR2 FQGNSA. After removal of 2 bases from V and 6 bases from J, the junction contained 3 bases not matched to a gene.

This clonotype was detected ten times or more. The chain employs TRBV7-2 and TRBJ2-3, with D perhaps matching TRBD1 (6 bases). V lost 1 base and J 6 bases, leaving 20 bases between the germline ends. Germline values: CDR1 SGHTA, CDR2 FQGNSA. The CDR3 length is 17 residues. The CDR3 DNA is TGTGCCAGCAGCTTAGTTCAGGGGTTCGGCCGGACGGATACGCAGTATTTT. Translation gives CASSLVQGFGRTDTQYF.

This chain connects TRBV5-4 to TRBJ2-7; the D gene is possibly TRBD1 (5 bases). Germline CDR1 SGHNT, CDR2 YYREEE (reference sequence). V lost 3 bases, J lost 0 bases, and 16 bases lay in between. The CDR3 has 16 amino acids. This CDR3 reads CASSSSRQRSSYEQYF. The DNA for the CDR3 is TGTGCCAGCAGCTCTTCCAGACAGCGTAGCTCCTACGAGCAGTACTTC.

A note on this clonotype: This may arise from a read error, as a much more abundant clone is one base away. The chain is built from TRBV7-2 and TRBJ2-5; the D gene is possibly TRBD1 (6 bases). The CDR3 sequence is 15 residues long. Per the germline V gene, CDR1 is SGHTA and CDR2 is FQGNSA. CDR3 residues: CASSLPQGTEETLYF. The CDR3 DNA sequence: TGTGCCAGCAGCTTACCCCAGGGGACCGAAGAGACCCTGTACTTC.

This clonotype occurred a few times. The chain joins TRBV29-1 to TRBJ1-3; 8 bases are shared with TRBD1. This CDR3 spans 13 amino acids. V lost 8 bases to trimming and J lost 2 bases; unmatched junction nucleotides: 5. CDR1 and CDR2 (germline): SQVTM, ANQGSEA. The CDR3 spells CSTWTGPGNTIYF. DNA of the CDR3: TGCAGCACCTGGACAGGGCCTGGAAACACCATATATTTT.

A few counts support this clonotype. This rearrangement joins TRBV7-3 to TRBJ2-3; 8 bases are shared with TRBD2. Trimming took 5 bases from V and 5 from J; bases not matched to a gene: 9. Germline lookup yields CDR1 SGHTA and CDR2 FQGTGA. The CDR3 is 15 residues long. The CDR3 DNA reads TGTGCCAGCAGCCTAAGCGGGAGTGTATTAGATACGCAGTATTTT. Its translation is CASSLSGSVLDTQYF.